This TCR beta chain was sequenced in a study of blood T cell repertoires in COVID-19. At the level of the study: Sites across the United States, Italy and Spain contributed samples from acute and convalescent COVID-19. T cells, B-cell-depleted T cells, or PBMCs provided the cDNA or gDNA that served as material.

Method: immunoSEQ multiplex PCR; TCRdb's copy keeps in-frame clones and lacks some. Among about 310,000 clones listed, about nine tenths were seen once. Trimming shortened V by 5 bases and J by 13 bases, and 21 bases separated the two germline ends. CDR1 is LNHNV and CDR2 is YYDKDF in the germline V gene (reference sequence). This CDR3 spans 15 amino acids. Living in 25 or so US areas, the participants were between roughly 18 and 90 years of age. Recovered Cohort 3 donors showed two negative PCRs, clearance, or symptom resolution. The sample comprised PBMCs or T cells enriched from blood (not recorded which). The receptor's source is a woman younger than 35 who had recovered from COVID-19. V and J are TRBV15 and TRBJ1-6; D is possibly TRBD1 (6 bases). CDR3 bases: TGTGCCACCAGCGACCGGGACAAAAGTCTAATCCCCCTCCACTTT. Its protein product is CATSDRDKSLIPLHF.